This TCR beta chain was recorded in a study of vaccination and CD4 T cells after COVID-19. This clonotype occurred a few times. The target antigen is unknown. The Oncomine TCR Beta short-read assay was applied to DNA of cultured CD4+ T cells. TCRdb re-called the PCR reads through MiXCR, storing one row per CDR3 protein. The sample has fewer than 8,000 distinct CDR3 sequences, less than 40% seen once; the top ten hold 15% to 20%. V was trimmed by 1 base and J by 7 bases, leaving 16 bases between them. The germline V gene encodes CDR1 LNHNV and CDR2 YYDKDF (reference sequence). The CDR3 has 15 residues. General study findings and limits: Within convalescent individuals, 304 out of 307 vaccine-specific clones proved to be spike mono-reactive. Researchers report that a median 86.3% of reactive clones in convalescent patients surfaced only post-vaccination.

The treatment here: approximately nine-day PBMC culture with coronavirus spike peptide pools or control peptides (ViraFEST assay). Investigators obtained the unexposed donor's CD4+ T cells before the COVID-19 pandemic (2011-2018). Isolation of CD4+ T cells by negative selection took place after around 9 days of culture. The receptor comes from a human donor in good health. The specimen was CD4+ T cells from blood, cultured in vitro. The chain uses TRBV15 and TRBJ1-2, with D possibly TRBD1 on 5 matching bases. This CDR3 reads CATSRGFEGGGGYTF. Here the CDR3 DNA reads TGTGCCACCAGCAGAGGGTTTGAGGGCGGGGGTGGCTACACCTTC.